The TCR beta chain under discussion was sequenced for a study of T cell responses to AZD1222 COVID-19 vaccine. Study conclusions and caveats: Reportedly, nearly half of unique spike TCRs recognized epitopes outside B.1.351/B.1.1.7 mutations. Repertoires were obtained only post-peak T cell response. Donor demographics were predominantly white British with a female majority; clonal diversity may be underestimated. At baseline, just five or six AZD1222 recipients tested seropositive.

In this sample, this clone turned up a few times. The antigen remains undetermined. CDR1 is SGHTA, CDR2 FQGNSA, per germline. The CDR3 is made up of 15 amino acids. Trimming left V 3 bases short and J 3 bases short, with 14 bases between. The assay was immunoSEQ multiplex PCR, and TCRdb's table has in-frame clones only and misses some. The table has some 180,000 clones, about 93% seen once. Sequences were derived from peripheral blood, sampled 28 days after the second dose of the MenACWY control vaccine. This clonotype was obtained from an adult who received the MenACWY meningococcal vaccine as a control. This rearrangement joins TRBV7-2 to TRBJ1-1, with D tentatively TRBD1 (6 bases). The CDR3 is CASSFGGGRYTEAFF. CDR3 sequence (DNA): TGTGCCAGCAGCTTTGGGGGGGGGCGTTACACTGAAGCTTTCTTT. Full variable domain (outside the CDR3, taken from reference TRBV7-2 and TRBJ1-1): GAGVSQSPSNKVTEKGKDVELRCDPISGHTALYWYRQSLGQGLEFLIYFQGNSAPDKSGLPSDRFSAERTGGSVSTLTIQRTQQEDSAVYLCASSFGGGRYTEAFFGQGTRLTVV.